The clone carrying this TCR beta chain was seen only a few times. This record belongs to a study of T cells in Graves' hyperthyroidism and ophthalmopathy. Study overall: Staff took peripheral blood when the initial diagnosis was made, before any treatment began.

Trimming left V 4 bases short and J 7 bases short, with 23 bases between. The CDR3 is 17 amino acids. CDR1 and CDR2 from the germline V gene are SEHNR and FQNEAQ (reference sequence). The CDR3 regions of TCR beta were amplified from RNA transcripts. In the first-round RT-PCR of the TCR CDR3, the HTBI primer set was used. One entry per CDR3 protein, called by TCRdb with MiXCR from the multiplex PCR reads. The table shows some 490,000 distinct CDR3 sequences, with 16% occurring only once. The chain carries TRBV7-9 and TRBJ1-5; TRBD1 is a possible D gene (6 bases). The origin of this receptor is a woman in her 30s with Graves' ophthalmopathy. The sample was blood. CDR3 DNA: TGTGCCAGCAGCTCCAGCCGCGACAGGTTCACTGGCCAGCCCCAGCATTTT. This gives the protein CASSSSRDRFTGQPQHF.